This T cell receptor beta chain comes out of a study of human T cells and chemical hapten exposure (dated by TCRdb to the early 2020s). About the investigation overall: For sensitization, 2% DPC in acetone was applied to an approximately 2 cm by approximately 2 cm area of upper inner arm skin. Throughout the roughly 23-week study period, patients were also given weekly therapeutic DPC doses on the scalp. The libraries were sequenced as a pool, and the TCR yield per sample differed mostly because of small variations in library volumes within the pool. Patch testing was done on the upper back using Finn chambers containing 0.01% DPC, and results were scored after 6 days according to International Contact Dermatitis Research Group standards. In alopecia patients, the study followed how the peripheral blood TCR repertoire changed in vivo over primary and secondary sensitization to diphenylcyclopropenone (DPC), a hapten. For TCR sequencing, blood came from 25 to 30 alopecia patients at anywhere from one to four time points (pre-sensitization, 2, 6 and 24 weeks). Patient blood was sampled pre-sensitization (week 0) and at 2, 6 and about 24 weeks after DPC sensitization. Most of the patients in the cohort were female, and the cohort covered alopecia areata with under or over 50% scalp involvement, alopecia totalis and alopecia universalis.

V is cut by 5 bases and J by 4 bases, and the space between the germline ends is 14 bases. The CDR3 spans 14 residues, from the cysteine through the phenylalanine. The sequence is cut down to CDR3 DNA, 42 bases in frame from base 1. The germline V gene provides CDR1 MNHEY and CDR2 SVGAGI. What the study reported, not specific to this receptor: Expanded TCRs formed significantly more large CDR3 similarity clusters than pre-sensitization or healthy control sets, consistent with antigen-driven responses. The number of PT1 expanded TCRs positively correlated with patch test score, significant at thresholds 8, 16 and 32 but not 4. After repeated subsampling, changes were observed in the strength of the expansion versus patch-test correlation and in the threshold at which the correlation became significant. All patients had alopecia, a presumed autoimmune disease, so their immune response might differ from that of healthy individuals. DPC sensitization did not change the number of TCRs with a frequency above 1 in 1000, and there was no evidence of changes in global repertoire structure.

As for this clonotype: There is no known antigen for this receptor. It has no much larger one-base neighbor in the sample; base qualities were not kept.

The time point tag for this specimen amounts to: patch test 1, 2 weeks after DPC sensitization. The treatment or condition label of this sample denotes: therapeutic diphenylcyclopropenone sensitization with weekly scalp DPC. At every patch-test visit, the blood draw took place before the patch test was put on. Eligible patients were aged 18 to 70, diagnosed with alopecia, deemed suitable for DPC therapy, and excluded if pregnant. Total RNA was isolated from unfractionated whole blood collected in Tempus Blood RNA tubes. Library creation used RACE. TCRdb records NextSeq 500 as the sequencer. During library preparation, unique molecular identifiers were attached to individual cDNA molecules so that TCRs could be counted in a quantitative, reproducible way. From each blood RNA sample, both TCR alpha and TCR beta chains were sequenced. In the original analysis: A median of roughly 99,000 TCRs per sample was observed, with a range of about 23,224 to 700,000. The Decombinator software suite was used to annotate the V, J and CDR3 of the TCR reads. Every sample was subsampled to the same number of TCRs (28,000) for the PS versus PT1 abundance plots. Expanded TCRs were defined as absent before sensitization and observed at least eight times at the 2-week time point. TCRdb trimmed the raw reads at Q25, called clones with MiXCR and kept productive beta chains. Merged by CDR3 protein, the rows form single entries marked with the most common genes and DNA. The V and J calls and clone size are TCRdb's, not the authors'. The sample profile shows about 82,000 distinct CDR3 sequences; around a tenth of them were found once. The ten largest clones represent roughly 4.2% of the sample.

This TCR came from a woman between 50 and 59 years old with alopecia areata. Some clones in this sample may be carry-over from other donors' samples. Source: whole blood, taken in connection with sensitization to the hapten diphenylcyclopropenone (DPC). The rearrangement joined TRBV6-5 to TRBJ1-2, with a tentative D gene TRBD1 over 6 matching bases. The CDR3: CASSTGFGSYGYTF. The nucleotide sequence reads TGTGCCAGCAGTACAGGGTTCGGATCCTATGGCTACACCTTC.